Shown below are 19 T cell receptor beta chains from a single sample sequenced in a study of T cell responses to AZD1222 COVID-19 vaccine. Generated by immunoSEQ multiplex PCR, the TCRdb table keeps only in-frame clones and is missing some. The sample has fewer than 120,000 clones, around 85% seen once. Sequencing used peripheral blood, obtained on day 0 of AZD1222 vaccination. The receptors derive from an adult in good health.

DNA for the CDR3: TGTGCCACCAGCGGTGAAGGTCTGCCTGGGACTGAAGCTTTCTTT. Translation gives CATSGEGLPGTEAFF. The chain has TRBV15 and TRBJ1-1; unclear D gene. Germline loops: CDR1 LNHNV, CDR2 YYDKDF (reference sequence). V was cut by 5 bases and J by 5 bases, with 18 bases left in between. The CDR3 runs to 15 residues.

V is TRBV29-1 and J is TRBJ2-2; D is uncertain. V lost 6 bases and J 1 base, leaving 12 bases between the germline ends. CDR1 is SQVTM and CDR2 is ANQGSEA in the germline V gene. CDR3 length equals 14 residues. The CDR3 DNA follows: TGCAGCGTCATCCCGGCCATGAACACCGGGGAGCTGTTTTTT. It translates to CSVIPAMNTGELFF.

The chain combines TRBV3-1 (or the pseudogene TRBV3-2) with TRBJ2-5; 7 bases are a match to TRBD1. The trim removed 6 bases at V and 3 bases at J, leaving 4 bases unmatched. This CDR3 is 13 amino acids long. Germline CDR1 and CDR2: LGHDT and YNNKEL (reference sequence). CDR3 amino acids: CASRTGKKETQYF. For the CDR3, the DNA is TGTGCCAGCAGGACAGGGAAGAAAGAGACCCAGTACTTC.

The V and J genes are TRBV7-3 and TRBJ2-3; 11 nucleotides agree with TRBD2. CDR3 size: 18 residues. The germline gives CDR1 SGHTA, CDR2 FQGTGA. Unmatched junction bases numbered 8, after V lost 0 bases and J lost 3 bases. CDR3 protein: CASSLTRTSGLKTDTQYF. CDR3 nucleotide sequence: TGTGCCAGCAGCTTAACTCGGACTAGCGGGTTGAAGACAGATACGCAGTATTTT. The full variable domain, its missing parts supplied by reference TRBV7-3 and TRBJ2-3, is GAGVSQTPSNKVTEKGKYVELRCDPISGHTALYWYRQSLGQGPEFLIYFQGTGAADDSGLPNDRFFAVRPEGSVSTLKIQRTERGDSAVYLCASSLTRTSGLKTDTQYFGPGTRLTVL.

V gene TRBV2 combines with J gene TRBJ1-1, with 7 positions matching TRBD1. This CDR3 spans 14 amino acids. Trimming removed 0 bases from V and 5 bases from J; junction bases left unmatched: 3. CDR1 is SNHLY, CDR2 FYNNEI, per germline. This CDR3 reads CASSEAGTVTEAFF. The CDR3 DNA follows: TGTGCCAGCAGTGAAGCGGGGACAGTGACTGAAGCTTTCTTT.

About this clone: The sample contains more than one DNA sequence encoding this CDR3. The chain is built from TRBV3-1 (or the pseudogene TRBV3-2) and TRBJ2-1; D gene ambiguous. The CDR3 loop spans 12 amino acids. CDR1 LGHDT and CDR2 YNNKEL come from the germline V gene (reference sequence). Trimming took off 4 bases at V and 5 bases at J, with 6 bases between the two ends. For the CDR3, the DNA is TGTGCCAGCAGCCGTACGGACAATGAGCAGTTCTTC. Translating gives CASSRTDNEQFF.

The V call is TRBV28, the J call TRBJ1-2, with a weak D call TRBD1 (6 bases). Trimming cost V 6 bases and J 8 bases, with 22 bases left between them. Germline V gene lookup returns CDR1 MDHEN and CDR2 SYDVKM. The CDR3 length is 15 residues. CDR3 in amino acids: CASSPFESGDLGYTF. DNA of the CDR3: TGTGCCAGCAGCCCCTTCGAGTCAGGGGATCTCGGCTACACCTTC.

The V gene is TRBV24-1, the J gene TRBJ2-7, with D possibly being TRBD1 or TRBD2 (5 bases each). The ends were cut back, 5 bases at V and 7 bases at J, with 20 bases in the middle. There are 15 residues in the CDR3. The germline V gene encodes CDR1 KGHDR and CDR2 SFDVKD. The CDR3 region has the DNA TGTGCCACCAGTGGTCCGGGGACCGCAAGTGAAGAGCAGTACTTC. Encoded protein: CATSGPGTASEEQYF.

This chain uses TRBV29-1 with TRBJ2-7, with 11 bases fitting TRBD1. Germline CDR1 SQVTM, CDR2 ANQGSEA. V was clipped by 6 bases and J by 5 bases; unmatched bases: 9. The CDR3 totals 14 residues. This CDR3 is CSVAGTGGFDEQYF. CDR3 DNA: TGCAGCGTCGCCGGGACAGGGGGGTTCGACGAGCAGTACTTC.

The V and J genes are TRBV6-2 or TRBV6-3 and TRBJ1-2; perhaps TRBD1 as D (5 bases). Germline values: CDR1 MNHEY, CDR2 SVGEGT. V lost 2 bases and J 0 bases, leaving 10 bases between the germline ends. The CDR3 spans 15 residues. This CDR3 is CASSYPGTANYGYTF. The CDR3 DNA reads as TGTGCCAGCAGTTACCCGGGGACGGCTAACTATGGCTACACCTTC.

The V gene is TRBV6-5, the J gene TRBJ2-7; TRBD2 is a possible D gene (6 bases). From germline, CDR1 is MNHEY and CDR2 SVGAGI. CDR3 length: 14 amino acids. V was pared by 6 bases and J by 6 bases, with 18 bases between. CDR3 sequence reads: CASSRTGRESEQYF. CDR3 coding DNA: TGTGCCAGCAGCCGAACGGGACGGGAGTCCGAGCAGTACTTC.

The chain combines TRBV7-9 with TRBJ1-1; no clear D. Germline V gene data show CDR1 as SEHNR and CDR2 as FQNEAQ (reference sequence). Trimming pared 2 bases from V and 11 bases from J, leaving 15 bases between. The CDR3 is 13 amino acids. In nucleotides, the CDR3 is TGTGCCAGCAGCTTATTAGTGTTCGGGTGGGCTTTCTTT. Translation gives CASSLLVFGWAFF. Looking up the rest from reference TRBV7-9 and TRBJ1-1 gives the full variable domain: DTGVSQNPRHKITKRGQNVTFRCDPISEHNRLYWYRQTLGQGPEFLTYFQNEAQLEKSRLLSDRFSAERPKGSFSTLEIQRTEQGDSAMYLCASSLLVFGWAFFGQGTRLTVV.

This clone was detected once. The chain links TRBV6-5 to TRBJ2-2, with a weak D call TRBD1 (6 bases). V was pared by 7 bases and J by 6 bases, with 9 bases between. The CDR3 spans 12 residues. CDR1 is MNHEY, CDR2 SVGAGI, per germline. The CDR3 sequence is CASTDRSGELFF. The DNA for the CDR3 is TGTGCCAGCACCGACAGGTCCGGGGAGCTGTTTTTT.

This chain connects TRBV7-2 to TRBJ2-1; 7 bases line up with TRBD2. V lost 1 base to trimming and J lost 7 bases; unmatched junction nucleotides: 10. Germline-derived CDR1 and CDR2 are SGHTA and FQGNSA. The CDR3 extends over 16 amino acids. The CDR3 coding sequence is TGTGCCAGCAGCTTAGTTCGTGGGAGGGCCGGGAATGAGCAGTTCTTC. Amino acids: CASSLVRGRAGNEQFF.

The chain combines TRBV2 with TRBJ2-1; D is undetermined. Trimming took 2 bases from V and 10 from J, leaving 15 bases between them. The CDR3 sequence is 14 residues long. CDR1 is SNHLY and CDR2 is FYNNEI in the germline V gene. In DNA, the CDR3 is TGTGCCAGCAGTGAAATGGGGAACCGGGTGGAGCAGTTCTTC. Protein: CASSEMGNRVEQFF.

The chain links TRBV28 to TRBJ2-2; 14 bases agree with TRBD2. The CDR3 has 19 amino acids. Germline V gene data show CDR1 as MDHEN and CDR2 as SYDVKM. Germline trimming cut 4 bases from V and 2 bases from J; bases unmatched to any gene: 9. CDR3 protein: CASSSGTSGGATNTGELFF. The CDR3 nucleotides read TGTGCCAGCAGTTCAGGGACTAGCGGGGGCGCGACCAACACCGGGGAGCTGTTTTTT.

This chain joins TRBV18 and TRBJ2-3, with D possibly called TRBD1 or TRBD2 (6 bases each). CDR1 and CDR2 (germline): KGHSH, LQKENI. The V end was cut by 0 bases, the J end by 0 bases, with 13 bases between. The CDR3 length is 17 residues. Here the CDR3 reads CASSPPGGGRSTDTQYF. In nucleotides, the CDR3 is TGTGCCAGCTCACCACCGGGTGGGGGGCGCAGCACAGATACGCAGTATTTT.

The chain couples TRBV2 to TRBJ2-2; 7 nucleotides agree with TRBD2. CDR1 and CDR2 from the germline V gene are SNHLY and FYNNEI. The CDR3 spans 16 residues. V dropped 7 bases and J dropped 6; count of bases not matched to a gene: 14. The DNA of the CDR3 is TGTGCCAGCACCCGAGAAGCAGGGAGGGTACCCGGGGAGCTGTTTTTT. This translates into CASTREAGRVPGELFF.

The J gene is TRBJ1-2, the V gene TRBV28; 9 bases map to TRBD1. V lost 6 bases, J lost 5 bases, and 10 bases stayed unmatched. The CDR3 length is 15 residues. CDR1 and CDR2 from the germline V gene are MDHEN and SYDVKM. CDR3 bases: TGTGCCAGCAGCCAGCCGGACAGGGGATCATATGGCTACACCTTC. Its translation is CASSQPDRGSYGYTF.